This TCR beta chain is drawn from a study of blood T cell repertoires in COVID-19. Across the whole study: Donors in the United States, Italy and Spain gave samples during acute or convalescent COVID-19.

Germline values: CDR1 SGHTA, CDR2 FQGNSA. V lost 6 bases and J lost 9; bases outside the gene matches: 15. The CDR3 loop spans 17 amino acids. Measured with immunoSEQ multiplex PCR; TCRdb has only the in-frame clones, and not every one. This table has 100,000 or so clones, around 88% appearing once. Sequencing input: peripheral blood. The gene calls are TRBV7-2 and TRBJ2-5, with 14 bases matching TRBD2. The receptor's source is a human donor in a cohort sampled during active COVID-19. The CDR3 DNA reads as TGTGCCAGCAGTTCTTCTCCGGGACTAGCGGGAGCCGTCCCCCAGTACTTC. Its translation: CASSSSPGLAGAVPQYF. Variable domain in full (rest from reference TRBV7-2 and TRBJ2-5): GAGVSQSPSNKVTEKGKDVELRCDPISGHTALYWYRQSLGQGLEFLIYFQGNSAPDKSGLPSDRFSAERTGGSVSTLTIQRTQQEDSAVYLCASSSSPGLAGAVPQYFGPGTRLLVL.